These 19 T cell receptor beta chains came from one sample sequenced in a study of T cell responses to AZD1222 COVID-19 vaccine. Profiling relied on immunoSEQ multiplex PCR, and the TCRdb table lists in-frame clones only, not all of them. In the table there are 200,000 to 250,000 clones, around 94% of which are singletons. This specimen was peripheral blood, taken 28 days after the second dose of the MenACWY control vaccine. The receptors derive from an adult who received the MenACWY meningococcal vaccine as a control.

The chain combines TRBV19 with TRBJ1-1; D call uncertain. The germline V and J ends were trimmed by 3 bases and 0 bases, with 8 bases remaining between them. There are 14 residues in the CDR3. The V gene's germline CDR1 is LNHDA and CDR2 SQIVND (reference sequence). The CDR3 region has the DNA TGTGCCAGTAGTATCCGAAGGGTGAACACTGAAGCTTTCTTT. Translating it yields CASSIRRVNTEAFF.

The chain combines TRBV28 with TRBJ2-7; D may be TRBD1 (6 bases). The CDR3 sequence is 14 residues long. Trimming removed 5 bases at V and 2 bases at J, with 13 bases between. Germline CDR1 reads MDHEN; CDR2 reads SYDVKM. The CDR3, as DNA: TGTGCCAGCAGTGCTCGGACAGTAACCTACGAGCAGTACTTC. The encoded protein is CASSARTVTYEQYF. Using reference TRBV28 and TRBJ2-7 for the parts outside the CDR3, the full variable domain is DVKVTQSSRYLVKRTGEKVFLECVQDMDHENMFWYRQDPGLGLRLIYFSYDVKMKEKGDIPEGYSVSREKKERFSLILESASTNQTSMYLCASSARTVTYEQYFGPGTRLTVT.

The rearrangement joins TRBV6-4 to TRBJ2-7; D gene ambiguous. V shed 3 bases and J shed 6 bases, with 12 bases lying between them. Germline lookup yields CDR1 MRHNA and CDR2 SNTAGT. This CDR3 contains 13 residues. The CDR3 sequence: CASSEFWHSEQYF. The DNA of the CDR3 is TGTGCCAGCAGTGAATTTTGGCATAGCGAGCAGTACTTC.

The V gene is TRBV11-3, the J gene TRBJ2-2, with D maybe TRBD1 (5 bases). Germline loops: CDR1 SGHNT, CDR2 YENEEA. With 4 bases removed from V and 5 bases from J, the gap between germline ends came to 8 bases. This CDR3 contains 13 residues. The DNA for the CDR3 is TGTGCCAGCAGCTCTCAGGGTACCGGGGAGCTGTTTTTT. Residues: CASSSQGTGELFF.

The chain uses TRBV7-3 and TRBJ2-2; D gene unclear. The length of the CDR3 is 14 residues. Between the trimmed V and J ends, which lost 5 bases and 7 bases, there was a span of 14 bases. Germline CDR1 SGHTA, CDR2 FQGTGA. As DNA, the CDR3 is TGTGCCAGCAGCCCCGACTCCTACGGCGGGGAGCTGTTTTTT. It specifies CASSPDSYGGELFF.

V is TRBV7-7 and J is TRBJ2-7; D call uncertain. Germline CDR1 and CDR2: SSHAT and FNYEAQ (reference sequence). This CDR3 has 15 residues. V was trimmed by 5 bases and J by 0 bases, leaving 14 bases between them. The CDR3 nucleotides read TGTGCCAGCAGCCCGTCGCTGGCATACTCCTACGAGCAGTACTTC. Its translation: CASSPSLAYSYEQYF.

In nucleotides, the CDR3 is TGTGCCAGCTCACAAACCAATGGGGATACGCAGTATTTT. Translating it yields CASSQTNGDTQYF. The chain recombines TRBV18 with TRBJ2-3, with D unclear. The CDR3 has 13 amino acids. V dropped 4 bases and J dropped 6 bases, with 11 bases sitting between them. Germline lookup yields CDR1 KGHSH and CDR2 LQKENI.

The chain links TRBV6-4 to TRBJ2-2, with 11 bases matching TRBD2. CDR3 length equals 19 residues. Germline CDR1 reads MRHNA; CDR2 reads SNTAGT. Trimming removed 6 bases from V and 1 base from J; junction bases left unmatched: 13. CDR3 sequence: CASSETNLAGGMNTGELFF. CDR3 in DNA: TGTGCCAGCAGCGAAACCAATCTAGCGGGGGGTATGAACACCGGGGAGCTGTTTTTT.

Turning to this clone: This CDR3 is also generated by other DNA sequences in the sample. The CDR3, as DNA: TGTGCCAGCAGTTTAGCCAGGGGGCAACCCCAGCATTTT. It specifies CASSLARGQPQHF. The J gene is TRBJ1-5, the V gene TRBV27, with 8 bases lining up with TRBD1. J lost 10 bases, V lost 2 bases, and 4 bases had no gene match. Germline V lookup: CDR1 MNHEY, CDR2 SMNVEV (reference sequence). This CDR3 region has 13 residues.

This clone has just one count. This chain joins TRBV5-8 and TRBJ2-3; maybe TRBD1 (5 bases). Germline V gene sequence: CDR1 SGHTS, CDR2 YDEGEE. The V and J ends lost 0 bases and 2 bases respectively, with 10 bases between them. The CDR3 runs to 15 residues. The CDR3 here is CASSLEGVVTDTQYF. The CDR3 DNA follows: TGTGCCAGCAGCTTGGAAGGGGTTGTCACAGATACGCAGTATTTT.

V is TRBV28 and J is TRBJ1-2; 8 nucleotides match TRBD1. Losses at the gene ends were 6 bases for V and 4 bases for J; bases not matched to a gene: 4. The CDR3 consists of 13 residues. Germline CDR1 reads MDHEN; CDR2 reads SYDVKM. The CDR3 DNA is TGTGCCAGCAGCGGCGGACAGGGCTATGGCTACACCTTC. Protein: CASSGGQGYGYTF.

The gene calls are TRBV6-1 and TRBJ1-1; perhaps TRBD1 as D (6 bases). This CDR3 is 13 amino acids long. Germline V lookup: CDR1 MNHNS, CDR2 SASEGT. V lost 3 bases and J lost 11, with 16 bases in between. The CDR3 DNA follows: TGTGCCAGCAGTGATGGGGACATTTTGTTGGCTTTCTTT. Its protein is CASSDGDILLAFF.

V gene TRBV19 combines with J gene TRBJ2-2; 10 bases line up with TRBD1. CDR3 length: 14 amino acids. Germline assignment: CDR1 LNHDA and CDR2 SQIVND (reference sequence). Trimming took 10 bases from V and 1 from J; bases not matched to a gene: 3. The CDR3 coding sequence is TGTGCCAAAGACAGGGGGCAGAACACCGGGGAGCTGTTTTTT. Its protein is CAKDRGQNTGELFF.

This clone appeared a single time. The chain joins TRBV6-2 or TRBV6-3 to TRBJ2-3; 12 positions agree with TRBD2. J was trimmed by 7 bases and V by 5 bases; bases with no gene match: 13. The CDR3 is made up of 17 amino acids. Looked up from germline, CDR1 is MNHEY and CDR2 is SVGEGT. Here the CDR3 DNA reads TGTGCCAGCAGTCTGCTAGCGGGGGGGAAGTGGACATATACGCAGTATTTT. Encoded protein: CASSLLAGGKWTYTQYF.

This sequence joins TRBV27 and TRBJ2-1, with D maybe TRBD2 (6 bases). Trimming cost V 3 bases and J 7 bases, with 10 bases left between them. The CDR3 totals 13 residues. Looked up from germline, CDR1 is MNHEY and CDR2 is SMNVEV (reference sequence). The CDR3 loop is CASSLTSSNEQFF. DNA of the CDR3: TGTGCCAGCAGTTTGACTAGTTCGAATGAGCAGTTCTTC.

The table lists this clone with a count of one. This chain connects TRBV9 to TRBJ2-1, with D maybe TRBD1 (6 bases). CDR1 and CDR2 from the germline V gene are SGDLS and YYNGEE. The length of the CDR3 is 16 residues. The ends were cut back, 0 bases at V and 5 bases at J, with 15 bases in the middle. This CDR3 is CASSVEGGDPHNEQFF. Written as DNA, the CDR3 is TGTGCCAGCAGCGTAGAAGGGGGAGACCCCCACAATGAGCAGTTCTTC.

This clone occurred once. The V and J genes are TRBV6-2 or TRBV6-3 and TRBJ2-3, with D tentatively TRBD1 (5 bases). With 4 bases removed from V and 3 bases from J, the gap between germline ends came to 8 bases. This CDR3 has 13 residues. Germline lookup yields CDR1 MNHEY and CDR2 SVGEGT. CDR3 loop: CASSSRTTDTQYF. The DNA of the CDR3 is TGTGCCAGCAGTTCGAGGACAACAGATACGCAGTATTTT.

The V gene is TRBV27, the J gene TRBJ2-3; the D gene is possibly TRBD2 (5 bases). Germline CDR1 MNHEY, CDR2 SMNVEV (reference sequence). V was shortened by 3 bases and J by 0 bases, with 16 bases between the two germline ends. The CDR3 contains 17 residues. The CDR3, as DNA: TGTGCCAGCAGTTTGTTCTCAAGCGGAAGTAGCACAGATACGCAGTATTTT. Encoded protein: CASSLFSSGSSTDTQYF.

The chain recombines TRBV27 with TRBJ2-7; no clear D gene. Germline V gene data show CDR1 as MNHEY and CDR2 as SMNVEV (reference sequence). CDR3 length equals 11 residues. V was cut by 6 bases and J by 11 bases, with 14 bases left in between. The CDR3: CASRFSDREYF. For the CDR3, the DNA is TGTGCCAGCAGGTTCTCGGATCGGGAGTACTTC.